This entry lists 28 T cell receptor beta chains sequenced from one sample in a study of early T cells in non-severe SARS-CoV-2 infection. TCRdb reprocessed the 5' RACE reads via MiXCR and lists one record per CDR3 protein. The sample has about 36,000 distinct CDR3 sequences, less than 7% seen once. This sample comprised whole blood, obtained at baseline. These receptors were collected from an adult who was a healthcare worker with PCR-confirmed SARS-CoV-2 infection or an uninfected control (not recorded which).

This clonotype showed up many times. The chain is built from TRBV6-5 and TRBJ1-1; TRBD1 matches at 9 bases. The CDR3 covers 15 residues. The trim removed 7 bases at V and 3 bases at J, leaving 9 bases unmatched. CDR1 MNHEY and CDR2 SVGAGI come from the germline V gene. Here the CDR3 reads CASTPSTGGDTEAFF. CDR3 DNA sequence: TGTGCCAGCACCCCCTCGACAGGGGGGGACACTGAAGCTTTCTTT.

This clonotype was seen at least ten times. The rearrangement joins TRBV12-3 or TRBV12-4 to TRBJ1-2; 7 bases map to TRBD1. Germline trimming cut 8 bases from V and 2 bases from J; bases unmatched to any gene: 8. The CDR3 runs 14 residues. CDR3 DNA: TGTGCCAGCTCACCCCGGGGACAGAACTATGGCTACACCTTC. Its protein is CASSPRGQNYGYTF.

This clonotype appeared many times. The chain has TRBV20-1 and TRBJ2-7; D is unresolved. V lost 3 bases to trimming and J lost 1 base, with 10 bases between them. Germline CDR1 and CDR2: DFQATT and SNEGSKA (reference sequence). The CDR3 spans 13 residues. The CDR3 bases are TGCAGTGCTAGGGCTCCCAATTCCTACGAGCAGTACTTC. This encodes CSARAPNSYEQYF.

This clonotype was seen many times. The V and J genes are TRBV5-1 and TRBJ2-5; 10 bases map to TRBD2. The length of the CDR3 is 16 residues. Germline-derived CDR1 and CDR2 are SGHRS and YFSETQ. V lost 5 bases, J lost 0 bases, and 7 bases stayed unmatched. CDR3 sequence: CASRQLAGPDQETQYF. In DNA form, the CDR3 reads TGCGCCAGCAGGCAACTAGCGGGACCTGACCAAGAGACCCAGTACTTC.

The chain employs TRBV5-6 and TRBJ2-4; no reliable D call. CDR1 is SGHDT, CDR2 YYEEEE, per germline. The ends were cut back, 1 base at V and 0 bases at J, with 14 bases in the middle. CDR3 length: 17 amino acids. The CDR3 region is CASSLSWSVLAKNIQYF. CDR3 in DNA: TGTGCCAGCAGCTTGAGTTGGTCAGTCCTAGCCAAAAACATTCAGTACTTC.

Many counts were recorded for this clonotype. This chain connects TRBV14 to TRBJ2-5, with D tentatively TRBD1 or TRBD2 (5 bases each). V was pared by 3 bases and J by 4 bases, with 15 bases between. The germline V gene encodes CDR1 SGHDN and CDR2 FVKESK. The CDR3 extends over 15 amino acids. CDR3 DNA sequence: TGTGCCAGCAGCCAGGGGGACCGGGACGCAGAGACCCAGTACTTC. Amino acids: CASSQGDRDAETQYF.

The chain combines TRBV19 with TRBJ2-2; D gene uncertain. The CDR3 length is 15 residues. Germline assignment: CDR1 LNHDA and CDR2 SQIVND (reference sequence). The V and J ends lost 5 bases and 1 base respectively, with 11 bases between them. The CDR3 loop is CASSQQRLNTGELFF. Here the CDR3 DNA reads TGTGCCAGTAGTCAACAGCGTTTGAACACCGGGGAGCTGTTTTTT.

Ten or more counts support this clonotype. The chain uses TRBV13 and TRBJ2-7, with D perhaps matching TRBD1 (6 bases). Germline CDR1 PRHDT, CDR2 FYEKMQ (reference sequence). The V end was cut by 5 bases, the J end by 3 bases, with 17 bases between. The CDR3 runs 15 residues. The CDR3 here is CASSTREGRGYEQYF. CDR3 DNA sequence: TGTGCCAGCAGCACCCGGGAAGGCAGGGGCTACGAGCAGTACTTC. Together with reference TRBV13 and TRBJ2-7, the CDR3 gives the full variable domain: AAGVIQSPRHLIKEKRETATLKCYPIPRHDTVYWYQQGPGQDPQFLISFYEKMQSDKGSIPDRFSAQQFSDYHSELNMSSLELGDSALYFCASSTREGRGYEQYFGPGTRLTVT.

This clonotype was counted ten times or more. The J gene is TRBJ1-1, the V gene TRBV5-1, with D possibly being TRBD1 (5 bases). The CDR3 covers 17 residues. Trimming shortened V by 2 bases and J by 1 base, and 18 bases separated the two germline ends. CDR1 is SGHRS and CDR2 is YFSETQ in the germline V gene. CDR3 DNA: TGCGCCAGCAGCTTTTCCCCACCGACAGTACGGAACACTGAAGCTTTCTTT. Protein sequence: CASSFSPPTVRNTEAFF.

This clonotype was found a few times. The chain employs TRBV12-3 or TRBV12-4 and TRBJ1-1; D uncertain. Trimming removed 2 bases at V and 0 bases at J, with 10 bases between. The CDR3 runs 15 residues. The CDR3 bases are TGTGCCAGCAGTTTAAACGGTAACATGAACACTGAAGCTTTCTTT. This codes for CASSLNGNMNTEAFF.

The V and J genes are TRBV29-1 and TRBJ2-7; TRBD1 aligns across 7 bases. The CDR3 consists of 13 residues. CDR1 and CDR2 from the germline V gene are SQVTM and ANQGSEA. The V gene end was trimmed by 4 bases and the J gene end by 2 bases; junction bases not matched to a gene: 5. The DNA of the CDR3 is TGCAGCGTTGTTCGGGACAGAACCTACGAGCAGTACTTC. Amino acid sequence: CSVVRDRTYEQYF.

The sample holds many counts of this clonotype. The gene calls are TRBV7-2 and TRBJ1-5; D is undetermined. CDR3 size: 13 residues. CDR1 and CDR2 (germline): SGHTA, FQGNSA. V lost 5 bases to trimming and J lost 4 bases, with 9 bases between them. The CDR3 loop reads CASSLVWNQPQHF. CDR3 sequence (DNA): TGTGCCAGCAGCCTAGTTTGGAATCAGCCCCAGCATTTT.

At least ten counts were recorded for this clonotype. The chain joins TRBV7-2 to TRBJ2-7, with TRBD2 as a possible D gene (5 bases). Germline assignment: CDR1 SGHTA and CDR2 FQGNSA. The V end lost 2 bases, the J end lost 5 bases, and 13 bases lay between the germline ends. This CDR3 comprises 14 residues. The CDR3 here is CASSLYGVRNEQYF. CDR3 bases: TGTGCCAGCAGCTTATACGGGGTTCGGAACGAGCAGTACTTC.

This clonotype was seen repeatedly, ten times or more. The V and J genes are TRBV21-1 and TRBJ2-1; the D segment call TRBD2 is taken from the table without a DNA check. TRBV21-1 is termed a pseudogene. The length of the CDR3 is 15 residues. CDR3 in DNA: TGTGCCAGCAGCAAAGTGGCTAGCGGGGGCAATGAGCAGTTCTTC. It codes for CASSKVASGGNEQFF.

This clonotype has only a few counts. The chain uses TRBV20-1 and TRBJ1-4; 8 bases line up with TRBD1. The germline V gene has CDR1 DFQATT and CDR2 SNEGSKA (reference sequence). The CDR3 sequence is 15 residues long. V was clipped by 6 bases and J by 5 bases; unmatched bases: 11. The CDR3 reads CSADGRQGRNEKLFF. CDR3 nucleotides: TGCAGTGCAGACGGCCGACAGGGGAGAAATGAAAAACTGTTTTTT.

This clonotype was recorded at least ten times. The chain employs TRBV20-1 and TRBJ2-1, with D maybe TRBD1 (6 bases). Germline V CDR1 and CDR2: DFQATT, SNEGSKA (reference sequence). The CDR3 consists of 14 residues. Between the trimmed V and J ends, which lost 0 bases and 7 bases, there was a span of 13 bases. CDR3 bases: TGCAGTGCTAGAGACGGAGGACAGCTAAATGAGCAGTTCTTC. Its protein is CSARDGGQLNEQFF.

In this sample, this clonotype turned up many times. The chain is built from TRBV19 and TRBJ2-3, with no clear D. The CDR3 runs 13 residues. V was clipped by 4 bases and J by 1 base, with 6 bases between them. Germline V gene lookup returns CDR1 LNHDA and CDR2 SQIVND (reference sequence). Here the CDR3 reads CASSSGGTDTQYF. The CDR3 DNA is TGTGCCAGTAGTAGCGGTGGCACAGATACGCAGTATTTT. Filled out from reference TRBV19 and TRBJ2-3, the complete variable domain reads DGGITQSPKYLFRKEGQNVTLSCEQNLNHDAMYWYRQDPGQGLRLIYYSQIVNDFQKGDIAEGYSVSREKKESFPLTVTSAQKNPTAFYLCASSSGGTDTQYFGPGTRLTVL.

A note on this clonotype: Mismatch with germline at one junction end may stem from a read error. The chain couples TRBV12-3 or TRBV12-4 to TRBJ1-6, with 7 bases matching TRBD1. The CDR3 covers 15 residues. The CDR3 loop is CAGRRPGQSNSPLHF. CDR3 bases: TGTGCCGGCAGGAGGCCGGGACAGTCAAATTCACCCCTCCACTTT.

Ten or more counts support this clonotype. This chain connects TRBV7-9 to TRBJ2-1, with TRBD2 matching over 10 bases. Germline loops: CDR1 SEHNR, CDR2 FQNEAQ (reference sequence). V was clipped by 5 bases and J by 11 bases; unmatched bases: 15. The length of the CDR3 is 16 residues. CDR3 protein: CASSPGSSGRFFQQFF. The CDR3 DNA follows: TGTGCCAGCAGCCCGGGGAGTAGCGGGAGGTTTTTCCAGCAGTTCTTC.

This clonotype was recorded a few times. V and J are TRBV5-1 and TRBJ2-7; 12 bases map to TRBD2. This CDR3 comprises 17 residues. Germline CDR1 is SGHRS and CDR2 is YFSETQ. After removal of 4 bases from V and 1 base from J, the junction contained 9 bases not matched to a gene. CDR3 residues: CASSAALGLAGSYEQYF. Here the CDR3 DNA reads TGCGCCAGCAGCGCCGCGCTCGGACTAGCGGGATCCTACGAGCAGTACTTC. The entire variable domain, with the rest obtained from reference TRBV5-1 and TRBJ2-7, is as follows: KAGVTQTPRYLIKTRGQQVTLSCSPISGHRSVSWYQQTPGQGLQFLFEYFSETQRNKGNFPGRFSGRQFSNSRSEMNVSTLELGDSALYLCASSAALGLAGSYEQYFGPGTRLTVT.

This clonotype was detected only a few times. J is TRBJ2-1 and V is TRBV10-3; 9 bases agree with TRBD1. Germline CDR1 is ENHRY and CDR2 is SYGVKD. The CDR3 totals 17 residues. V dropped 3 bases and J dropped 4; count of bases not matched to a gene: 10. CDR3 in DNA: TGTGCCATCAGTGATCCGGGACAGGGAATAAGTTACAATGAGCAGTTCTTC. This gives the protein CAISDPGQGISYNEQFF.

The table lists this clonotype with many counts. The CDR3 here is CASSFQSNTEAFF. In DNA form, the CDR3 reads TGTGCCAGCAGCTTCCAGTCGAACACTGAAGCTTTCTTT. J is TRBJ1-1 and V is TRBV7-2; D not resolved. Trimming shortened V by 3 bases and J by 1 base, and 6 bases separated the two germline ends. The CDR3 loop spans 13 amino acids. Germline CDR1 is SGHTA and CDR2 is FQGNSA.

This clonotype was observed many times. The CDR3 region has the DNA TGCAGCGTTGTAACGACAGGTCACAACACTGAAGCTTTCTTT. Amino acid sequence: CSVVTTGHNTEAFF. The rearrangement joins TRBV29-1 to TRBJ1-1; tentatively, D is TRBD1 (6 bases). V was cut by 4 bases and J by 2 bases, with 14 bases left in between. The CDR3 loop spans 14 amino acids. In germline, CDR1 is SQVTM, CDR2 ANQGSEA.

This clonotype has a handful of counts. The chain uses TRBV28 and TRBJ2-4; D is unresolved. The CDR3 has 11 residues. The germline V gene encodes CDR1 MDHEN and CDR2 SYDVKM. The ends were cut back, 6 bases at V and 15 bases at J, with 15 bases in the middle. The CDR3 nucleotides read TGTGCCAGCAGCCCGGGCCGGGTGCGGTACTTC. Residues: CASSPGRVRYF.

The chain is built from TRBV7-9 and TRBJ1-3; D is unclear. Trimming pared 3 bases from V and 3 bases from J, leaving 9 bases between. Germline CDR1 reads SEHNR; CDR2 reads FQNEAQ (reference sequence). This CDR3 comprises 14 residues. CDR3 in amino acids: CASSLSAHGNTIYF. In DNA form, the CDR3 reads TGTGCCAGCAGCTTGTCAGCGCATGGAAACACCATATATTTT.

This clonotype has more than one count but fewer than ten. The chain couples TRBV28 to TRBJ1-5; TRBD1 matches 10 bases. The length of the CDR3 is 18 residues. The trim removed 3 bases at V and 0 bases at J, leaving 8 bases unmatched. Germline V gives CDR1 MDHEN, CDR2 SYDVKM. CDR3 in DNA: TGTGCCAGCAGTTTTCTAGGACAGGGGGGCTATAGCAATCAGCCCCAGCATTTT. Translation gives CASSFLGQGGYSNQPQHF.

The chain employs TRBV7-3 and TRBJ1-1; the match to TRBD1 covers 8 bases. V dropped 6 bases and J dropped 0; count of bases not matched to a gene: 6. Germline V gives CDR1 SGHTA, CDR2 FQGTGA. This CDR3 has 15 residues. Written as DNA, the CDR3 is TGTGCCAGCAGTTTGACAGGGGTAATGAACACTGAAGCTTTCTTT. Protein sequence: CASSLTGVMNTEAFF.

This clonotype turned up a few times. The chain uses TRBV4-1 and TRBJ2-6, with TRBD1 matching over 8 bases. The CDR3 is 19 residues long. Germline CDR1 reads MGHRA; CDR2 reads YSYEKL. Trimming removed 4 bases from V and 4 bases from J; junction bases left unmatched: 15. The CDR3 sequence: CASSPVSSQGAEGANVLTF. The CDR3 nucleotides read TGCGCCAGCAGCCCCGTTAGTTCCCAGGGGGCGGAGGGGGCCAACGTCCTGACTTTC.